This T cell receptor beta chain was sequenced in a study of CD8 T cells in ankylosing spondylitis. To note about this clonotype: Its target is not known.

Construction of TCR beta libraries was performed using quantitative 5'-RACE with molecular barcodes. TCRdb reprocessed the 5' RACE reads with MiXCR, giving one entry per CDR3 protein. The repertoire includes 500,000 to 550,000 distinct CDR3 sequences, about 12% of them detected once, and 6.8% sits in the top ten. CDR1 and CDR2 (germline): SGHDT, YYEEEE. The CDR3 length is 15 residues. Trimming removed 0 bases at V and 3 bases at J, with 13 bases between. Whole-study findings and limits: Characteristic, it appeared, of ankylosing spondylitis blood was a TCR beta motif of fewer than 10 highly homologous variants. Peripheral blood held disease-linked clones only at relatively low frequency, and these were CD8+. The authors reported significant enrichment of disease-linked clones in matched ankylosing spondylitis synovial fluid. Prior work had noted some motif variants in reactive arthritis blood and synovial fluid.

The sequencing input was blood, either unsorted or a sorted T cell fraction (not recorded which). The receptor was derived from a male donor with ankylosing spondylitis. The chain carries TRBV5-6 and TRBJ2-7; no clear D gene. DNA for the CDR3: TGTGCCAGCAGCTTGGTAGTCAGCAAGAGCTACGAGCAGTACTTC. This translates into CASSLVVSKSYEQYF.